This T cell receptor beta chain was sequenced for a study of blood T cell repertoires in COVID-19. Background on the study: Samples of COVID-19 (acute and convalescent) were obtained from the United States, Italy and Spain. PBMCs, B-cell-depleted T cells, or T cells were the source of the cDNA or gDNA that made up the material.

As handled by the study authors: Amplification with reference gene primers provided the estimates of nucleated cell counts. Assay: immunoSEQ multiplex PCR; the TCRdb copy retains only in-frame clones and omits some. That table is the source of V, J and clone size, and D and trimming were worked out from the DNA. The sample yields 250,000 to 350,000 clones, approximately 90% seen once. The germline CDR1 and CDR2 sequences are MNHNS and SASEGT. Trimming cost V 3 bases and J 6 bases, with 6 bases left between them. The CDR3 has 12 amino acids. The sample taken for sequencing was peripheral blood. The V call is TRBV6-1, the J call TRBJ2-1; D unclear. The clonotype was recovered from a man between 25 and 39 years old with acute or convalescent COVID-19. The DNA for the CDR3 is TGTGCCAGCAGTGAGGCCCTCAATGAGCAGTTCTTC. Amino acid sequence: CASSEALNEQFF.